This TCR beta chain originates from a study of blood T cells in healthy people across ages. Study observations and caveats: Diversity estimates drawn from one million T cells were deemed underestimates. Greater diversity and more naive CD4+ cells were seen in long-lived donors than in aged donors.

This clonotype was recorded a few times. No antigen is known for it. Unmatched junction bases numbered 15, after V lost 2 bases and J lost 6 bases. There are 18 residues in the CDR3. Germline-derived CDR1 and CDR2 are SGHAT and FQNNGV. Per individual sample, total RNA of at least 5 micrograms was extracted. Next came a second PCR, run for about 6 to 11 cycles, which used a sample-barcoded 5' primer along with a J-beta primer mix. A template-switch adaptor containing 12 random nucleotides labeled each cDNA molecule. TCRdb independently ran MiXCR on the 5' RACE reads; one entry per CDR3 protein. Among about 1.8 million distinct CDR3 sequences listed, just under 50% were seen once.

Specimen: blood. The chain employs TRBV11-2 and TRBJ2-1, with 8 bases matching TRBD2. This TCR was sampled from a woman aged 40 to 50 in good health. CDR3 sequence (DNA): TGTGCCAGCAGCTTACGACGTTCTCTGGCGGGGGGCACCAATGAGCAGTTCTTC. This codes for CASSLRRSLAGGTNEQFF. The full variable domain, in which reference TRBV11-2 and TRBJ2-1 provide the parts outside the CDR3, is EAGVAQSPRYKIIEKRQSVAFWCNPISGHATLYWYQQILGQGPKLLIQFQNNGVVDDSQLPKDRFSAERLKGVDSTLKIQPAKLEDSAVYLCASSLRRSLAGGTNEQFFGPGTRLTVL.